The sample holds a few counts of the clone carrying this T cell receptor (beta chain). This specimen comes from a study of cytomegalovirus exposure and HLA in healthy donors. The V gene lost 4 bases and the J gene lost 8 bases, with 15 bases spanning the gap. Germline V lookup: CDR1 SEHNR, CDR2 FQNEAQ (reference sequence). The CDR3 is 14 amino acids. In the PCR, 60 Vbeta and 13 Jbeta primers were used. Repertoires were generated with immunoSEQ multiplex PCR, while TCRdb's copy carries only in-frame clones and drops some. This sample carries 140,000 or so clones, more than 60% of them seen once, and the ten largest clones take under 7.5%.

The chain combines TRBV7-9 with TRBJ2-4, with a tentative D call TRBD2 (5 bases). This clonotype originated in a woman in her sixties in good health and CMV-seronegative. The specimen was PBMCs. CDR3 nucleotide sequence: TGTGCCAGCAGCTCGACCGGGATGTGGCACATTCAGTACTTC. As protein: CASSSTGMWHIQYF.